The entry that follows covers one TCR beta chain sequence. The antigen this receptor binds is unknown. Within one base of it there is no much larger clone, and no base qualities were kept. The record originates from a study of blood T cell repertoires in COVID-19 (TCRdb year 2020). In terms of the full investigation: Samples covering the acute and convalescent phases of COVID-19 were provided by collaborators in the United States, Italy and Spain. Samples were obtained from the ongoing ImmuneRACE study (first 160 participants) and from roughly 1,300 subjects provided by 6 global collaborators. Where available, HLA class I and class II types were taken from metadata supplied by the sample provider and were not determined by assay-based typing. Deeply sampled blood TCRbeta repertoires from subjects exposed to, actively infected with, or recovered from COVID-19 were included in the dataset. The prospective study material was composed of cDNA or gDNA derived from T cells, B-cell-depleted T cells, or PBMCs. Nearly every sample came with metadata listing a de-identified subject ID, COVID-19 status, age in years and sex. The repertoires were made available in a free public database intended to serve as a resource for research on the immune response to SARS-CoV-2.

In the germline V gene, CDR1 corresponds to MNHEY and CDR2 to SVGEGT. Relative to germline, V is 6 bases shorter and J is 0 bases shorter, with 6 bases between their ends. The CDR3, from cysteine to phenylalanine, totals 14 residues. The retained sequence is limited to the CDR3, 42 bases, with the frame set at the first base. The collaborating institutions used their own protocols to collect whole blood in K2EDTA tubes. For TCRbeta analysis, collaborators shipped samples in one of three forms: frozen whole blood, isolated PBMCs, or DNA extracted from either of those sample types. What the work shows at the level of the full study, not this receptor alone: How much clinical and demographic metadata was included differed by source and by participant, and the metadata was provided uncurated.

The immunoSEQ Assay, a bias-controlled multiplex PCR, was used to amplify TCRbeta CDR3 regions from genomic DNA. Per the source publication's procedure: The number of nucleated cells in each sample was estimated by amplification of reference gene primers within the assay. To quantify the absolute abundance of each unique TCRbeta CDR3 rearrangement, sequence reads were collapsed and filtered. Productive Simpson clonality was computed per sample as the square root of Simpson's diversity index over productive rearrangements. The table comes from immuneACCESS by way of TCRdb, which keeps in-frame sequences with V and J called. Part of the clones is missing from these tables; in studies checked, under half for an unresolved V gene and the rest for unknown reasons. V and J calls and clone size are copied from that table; D and trimming were computed from the DNA. Here the sample has 150,000 to 200,000 clones; approximately 88% occur a single time. The ten top clones hold about a tenth of the sample.

The specimen was peripheral blood. The source is an elderly woman with active or convalescent COVID-19. The sequence links TRBV6-2 or TRBV6-3 to TRBJ1-6; no D gene is confidently identified. The CDR3 reads CASSDSSYNSPLHF. The nucleotides are TGTGCCAGCAGCGATAGCTCCTATAATTCACCCCTCCACTTT.